The rows below give T cell receptor beta chains drawn from one sample of a study of blood T cell repertoires in COVID-19. The protocol was immunoSEQ multiplex PCR, while the TCRdb copy is restricted to in-frame clones and leaves out a portion. The top ten clones hold about 18% of a sample with approximately 92,000 clones, 82% of them seen once. Sequencing was carried out using peripheral blood. The origin of the receptors is a man older than 75 with acute or convalescent COVID-19. Each CDR3 is given with its conserved first and last residue. The D gene is left open where the match is weak. Only some rows state a clone size, as once, few, many or a class for expanded clones.

>16|TRBV7-9|TRBJ1-5|NA|NA
TGTGCCAGCAGCTCAGGGGAGTACGGGAGCAATCAGCCCCAGCATTTT
CASSSGEYGSNQPQHF
>15|TRBV11-2|TRBJ1-1|NA|NA
TGTGCCAGCAGCTTATTGGCAGGGGTGAACACTGAAGCTTTCTTT
CASSLLAGVNTEAFF
>14|TRBV11-2|TRBJ2-7|NA|NA
TGTGCCAGCAGCTTAGTCCCAGTTAACTACGAGCAGTACTTC
CASSLVPVNYEQYF
>14|TRBV30|TRBJ1-6|TRBD1|NA
TGTGCCTGGTCCTCCGGGACAGGGCAATCACCCCTCCACTTT
CAWSSGTGQSPLHF
>17|TRBV6-9|TRBJ1-6|NA|NA
TGTGCCAGCAATTGGGAGGGGGGGGCAAGTAGGAATTCACCCCTCCACTTT
CASNWEGGASRNSPLHF
>14|TRBV19|TRBJ2-6|TRBD1|NA
TGTGCCAGTATTCAGGGGGCTGGGGCCAACGTCCTGACTTTC
CASIQGAGANVLTF
>14|TRBV28|TRBJ1-3|NA|NA
TGTGCCAGCAGTTCTACAGGAAGCCCAAACACCATATATTTT
CASSSTGSPNTIYF
>14|TRBV18|TRBJ1-2|NA|NA
TGTGCCAGCTCAGTGGACAGACTTGGATATGGCTACACCTTC
CASSVDRLGYGYTF
>14|TRBV7-2|TRBJ1-2|NA|NA
TGTGCCAGCAGCCCGAGGGAAGGGAGCTATGGCTACACCTTC
CASSPREGSYGYTF
>13|TRBV30|TRBJ2-7|TRBD1|once
TGTGCCTGGTTACCGGGACAGGGCCACGAGCAGTACTTC
CAWLPGQGHEQYF
>15|TRBV12-5|TRBJ2-7|NA|NA
TGTGCTAGTGGTTTGGGCTCGGGTCTAAGGGGCGAGCAGTACTTC
CASGLGSGLRGEQYF
>16|TRBV28|TRBJ1-2|TRBD1|NA
TGTGCCAGCAGTCAATACGGACAGGGCCCCCCTAGGGGCTACACCTTC
CASSQYGQGPPRGYTF
>14|TRBV6-4|TRBJ1-4|TRBD1|NA
TGTGCCAGCAGCGGACAGGGAATGGAAGAAAAACTGTTTTTT
CASSGQGMEEKLFF
>16|TRBV5-1|TRBJ2-3|TRBD2|NA
TGCGCCAGCAGCCGATCTTCTAGCGGCAGCACAGATACGCAGTATTTT
CASSRSSSGSTDTQYF
>17|TRBV19|TRBJ2-2|NA|NA
TGTGCCAGTAGATCCCCTGGACTGGCGGCATTCACCGGGGAGCTGTTTTTT
CASRSPGLAAFTGELFF
>12|TRBV28|TRBJ1-2|NA|NA
TGTGCCAGCAGTCAAGGACAGTTTGGCTACACCTTC
CASSQGQFGYTF
>15|TRBV19|TRBJ1-5|NA|NA
TGTGCCAGTAGCACCGGGACTTTAAGCAATCAGCCCCAGCATTTT
CASSTGTLSNQPQHF
>15|TRBV7-2|TRBJ2-4|NA|NA
TGTGCCAGCAGCTTGCCGAATACTGGCAAAAACATTCAGTACTTC
CASSLPNTGKNIQYF
>15|TRBV7-2|TRBJ1-2|TRBD1|NA
TGTGCCAGCAGCCTTTTGAGCGCAGGGGGCGATGGCTACACCTTC
CASSLLSAGGDGYTF
>20|TRBV15|TRBJ2-1|TRBD1|NA
TGTGCCACCAGCAGACCAAAGGGACAGGGGGCGATTCAGCGGGAGAAGGAGCAGTTCTTC
CATSRPKGQGAIQREKEQFF
>14|TRBV30|TRBJ1-6|NA|once
TGTGCCTGGAGTATCGGACAGCGTAATTCACCCCTCCACTTT
CAWSIGQRNSPLHF
>14|TRBV9|TRBJ1-4|TRBD1|NA
TGTGCCAGCAGTACGGGACAGGGGAGAGAAAAACTGTTTTTT
CASSTGQGREKLFF
>13|TRBV5-1|TRBJ1-1|NA|NA
TGCGCCAGCAGCTCTTCCGGGGGCACTGAAGCTTTCTTT
CASSSSGGTEAFF
>14|TRBV5-1|TRBJ1-4|TRBD1|NA
TGCGCCAGCAGCCGGGACAGGGTAAATGAAAAACTGTTTTTT
CASSRDRVNEKLFF
>14|TRBV28|TRBJ2-2|NA|once
TGTGCCAGCAGTTCCAGGGGGAGGACCGGGGAGCTGTTTTTT
CASSSRGRTGELFF
>14|TRBV7-2|TRBJ1-5|NA|NA
TGTGCCAGCAGCGGATCAGGGGACGGGCAGCCCCAGCATTTT
CASSGSGDGQPQHF
>19|TRBV7-2|TRBJ2-7|NA|NA
TGTGCCAGCAGCTCCTATCGGGAGCCCTTTGTACCCGAGCCCTACGAGCAGTACTTC
CASSSYREPFVPEPYEQYF
>14|TRBV6-2/TRBV6-3|TRBJ1-2|NA|NA
TGTGCCAGCAGTTATTCGACAGTCAACTATGGCTACACCTTC
CASSYSTVNYGYTF
>16|TRBV21-1|TRBJ1-5|NA|NA
TGTGCCAGCAGCTCGGCTCACAGGGCCGGCAATCAGCCCCAGCATTTT
CASSSAHRAGNQPQHF
>15|TRBV6-6|TRBJ2-7|NA|NA
TGTGCCAGCTATGGGGGCGAAGTTGGCCTAGACGAGCAGTACTTC
CASYGGEVGLDEQYF
>13|TRBV7-2|TRBJ1-5|NA|few
TGTGCCAGCAGCTTTGGGGGCGCGACGCCCCAGCATTTT
CASSFGGATPQHF
>16|TRBV10-3|TRBJ1-1|TRBD1|NA
TGTGCCATCAGTGGGAATCTCGGGACAGAGAACACTGAAGCTTTCTTT
CAISGNLGTENTEAFF
>16|TRBV7-2|TRBJ2-5|TRBD2|NA
TGTGCCAGCAGCCAGGATGGCGGGGGGGCCGGTGAGACCCAGTACTTC
CASSQDGGGAGETQYF
>13|TRBV5-1|TRBJ2-7|NA|NA
TGCGCCAGCAGCTTGGACATCTCGCACGAGCAGTACTTC
CASSLDISHEQYF
>11|TRBV18|TRBJ2-1|TRBD1|NA
TGTGCCAGCTCACCGGACAGGGAGGCGTTCTTC
CASSPDREAFF
>17|TRBV7-8|TRBJ1-4|NA|NA
TGTGCCAGCAGCCATACCGTTATAAGTGGGCAGGGGGAAAAACTGTTTTTT
CASSHTVISGQGEKLFF
>16|TRBV6-5|TRBJ1-6|TRBD1|medium-sized
TGTGCCAGCAGTTACTCAGGGGACAGAAATAATTCACCCCTCCACTTT
CASSYSGDRNNSPLHF
>14|TRBV18|TRBJ1-1|TRBD1|few
TGTGCCAGCGCCATGAAGACAGGGGCCACTGAAGCTTTCTTT
CASAMKTGATEAFF